One and the same sample provided the 5 T cell receptor beta chains below, sequenced in a study of T cell repertoires in cytomegalovirus infection. Via MiXCR, TCRdb re-called the reads, giving one row per CDR3 protein. This table has roughly 320,000 distinct CDR3 sequences, more than 8% appearing once. Sequenced sample: PBMCs. These receptors all come from a human donor in good health (CMV status not recorded). Some clones in this sample may be carry-over from other donors' samples.

The rearrangement uses TRBV5-4 and TRBJ2-7; no firm D call. This CDR3 is built from 15 residues. V lost 5 bases to trimming and J lost 2 bases, with 17 bases between them. The germline V gene encodes CDR1 SGHNT and CDR2 YYREEE (reference sequence). This chain's CDR3 is CASRATATPAYEQYF. The CDR3 coding sequence is TGTGCCAGCAGGGCTACCGCGACACCAGCCTACGAGCAGTACTTC.

In its sample, this clonotype was seen many times. The chain combines TRBV5-5 with TRBJ2-7; 9 bases line up with TRBD1. Looked up from germline, CDR1 is SGHKS and CDR2 is YYEKEE (reference sequence). The trim removed 4 bases at V and 5 bases at J, leaving 10 bases unmatched. The CDR3 length is 15 residues. The CDR3 reads CASSPPQGAIDEQYF. For the CDR3, the DNA is TGTGCCAGCAGCCCTCCACAGGGGGCAATCGACGAGCAGTACTTC.

This clonotype was seen at least ten times. This chain links TRBV12-3 or TRBV12-4 with TRBJ1-1; unclear D gene. The CDR3 has 15 amino acids. Trimming stripped 6 bases from V and 0 bases from J, with 14 bases between. CDR3 in amino acids: CASSGRAPVNTEAFF. The DNA for the CDR3 is TGTGCCAGCAGCGGGAGGGCCCCGGTGAACACTGAAGCTTTCTTT.

This clonotype was counted between two and nine times. The germline gene is not matched at one end of the junction; a read error may be the cause. The rearrangement joins TRBV19 to TRBJ1-2; D is possibly TRBD1 (5 bases). This CDR3 has 14 amino acids. From germline, CDR1 is LNHDA and CDR2 SQIVND (reference sequence). CDR3 coding DNA: TGTGCCAGTAGAATAGGGACGGACCTCTATGGCTACACCTTC. Its translation is CASRIGTDLYGYTF.

This clonotype has just a few counts. V usage is TRBV7-2 and J usage is TRBJ1-2; 9 nucleotides agree with TRBD1. This CDR3 spans 15 amino acids. The J segment lost 5 bases and the V segment lost 1 base, leaving 5 bases of the junction unmatched. Germline V gene data show CDR1 as SGHTA and CDR2 as FQGNSA. As DNA, the CDR3 is TGTGCCAGCAGCTTAGAGGGACAGGGATTGTATGGCTACACCTTC. This gives the protein CASSLEGQGLYGYTF.